Below, 32 T cell receptor beta chains from the same sample are listed, as sequenced in a study of cytomegalovirus exposure and HLA in healthy donors. Both 60 Vbeta primers and 13 Jbeta primers went into the PCR. Repertoires were generated with immunoSEQ multiplex PCR, while TCRdb's copy carries only in-frame clones and drops some. The data contain tens of thousands of clones, more than 75% of them seen just once; the ten biggest clones take up 20% to 30%. The sample comprised PBMCs. The receptors stem from a woman in her 50s in good health and CMV-seropositive.

V is TRBV10-2 and J is TRBJ2-1, with D maybe TRBD1 (5 bases). The CDR3 loop spans 12 amino acids. The germline CDR1 and CDR2 sequences are WSHSY and SAAADI. V was pared by 5 bases and J by 4 bases, with 6 bases between. The CDR3 nucleotides read TGCGCCAGCAGTCGACAGTACAATGAGCAGTTCTTC. Its translation: CASSRQYNEQFF.

This sequence joins TRBV28 and TRBJ2-5; the D is unclear. Germline-derived CDR1 and CDR2 are MDHEN and SYDVKM. This CDR3 spans 13 amino acids. Trimming took 8 bases from V and 1 from J, leaving 11 bases between them. This chain's CDR3 is CASLRLLQETQYF. In DNA, the CDR3 is TGTGCCAGCCTCCGACTTCTCCAAGAGACCCAGTACTTC.

V usage is TRBV18 and J usage is TRBJ1-2; TRBD1 might be the D (6 bases). CDR1 and CDR2 (germline): KGHSH, LQKENI. Trimming removed 5 bases at V and 7 bases at J, with 17 bases between. This CDR3 has 14 residues. The CDR3 protein is CASSRAGEGSGYTF. The CDR3 coding sequence is TGTGCCAGCTCAAGAGCAGGGGAAGGGTCTGGCTACACCTTC.

This sequence joins TRBV7-3 and TRBJ2-1; possibly TRBD2 for D (7 bases). Germline loops: CDR1 SGHTA, CDR2 FQGTGA. Trimming took 4 bases from V and 8 from J, leaving 18 bases between them. This CDR3 region has 15 residues. This CDR3 reads CASSSEGGLTDEQFF. CDR3 coding DNA: TGTGCCAGCAGCTCCGAGGGGGGGCTCACCGATGAGCAGTTCTTC.

V gene TRBV5-8 combines with J gene TRBJ1-5; D perhaps matches TRBD1 (5 bases). The CDR3 runs to 14 residues. In germline, CDR1 is SGHTS, CDR2 YDEGEE. The V end was cut by 1 base, the J end by 3 bases, with 8 bases between. CDR3 DNA: TGTGCCAGCAGCTTGACAGGCACCAATCAGCCCCAGCATTTT. Its protein is CASSLTGTNQPQHF.

The chain is built from TRBV12-5 and TRBJ2-3; 8 nucleotides line up with TRBD2. Germline CDR1 is LGHNT and CDR2 is FRNRAP. CDR3 size: 15 residues. With 6 bases clipped from V and 4 bases from J, the junction kept 9 bases outside the gene matches. Here the CDR3 reads CASGLPRGVADTQYF. The CDR3 DNA is TGTGCTAGTGGCCTGCCGCGGGGGGTGGCAGATACGCAGTATTTT.

This clone was recorded a few times. The chain is built from TRBV10-1 and TRBJ1-5; a weak D match, TRBD1 (6 bases). V shed 2 bases and J shed 4 bases, with 6 bases lying between them. The CDR3 sequence is 13 residues long. From germline, CDR1 is WNHNN and CDR2 SYGVQD (reference sequence). CDR3 sequence (DNA): TGCGCCAGCAGTGAGCAGGGGAATCAGCCCCAGCATTTT. Amino acid sequence: CASSEQGNQPQHF.

V is TRBV7-3 and J is TRBJ2-2, with 11 bases matching TRBD2. In germline, CDR1 is SGHTA, CDR2 FQGTGA. Trimming cost V 5 bases and J 1 base; bases outside gene matches: 9. The CDR3 spans 18 residues. CDR3 DNA: TGTGCCAGCAGCGCACTGGGACTAGCGGAGGGGAACACCGGGGAGCTGTTTTTT. Encoded protein: CASSALGLAEGNTGELFF.

The CDR3 DNA reads TGTGCCATCAGTGAATTGTCAGGGAATTCACCCCTCCACTTT. It encodes CAISELSGNSPLHF. The chain employs TRBV10-3 and TRBJ1-6; D is possibly TRBD1 (5 bases). There are 14 residues in the CDR3. V shed 3 bases and J shed 7 bases, with 10 bases lying between them. CDR1 is ENHRY, CDR2 SYGVKD, per germline.

The chain joins TRBV30 to TRBJ1-6; D is unclear. The CDR3 sequence is 12 residues long. Trimming took 3 bases from V and 14 from J, leaving 14 bases between them. Germline V gene sequence: CDR1 GTSNPN, CDR2 SVGIG (reference sequence). In DNA form, the CDR3 reads TGTGCCTGGAGCCTCCCCGCGTCGACCCTCCACTTT. This encodes CAWSLPASTLHF. The entire variable domain, with the rest obtained from reference TRBV30 and TRBJ1-6, is as follows: SQTIHQWPATLVQPVGSPLSLECTVEGTSNPNLYWYRQAAGRGLQLLFYSVGIGQISSEVPQNLSASRPQDRQFILSSKKLLLSDSGFYLCAWSLPASTLHFGNGTRLTVT.

V usage is TRBV5-1 and J usage is TRBJ1-1, with 7 positions matching TRBD1. This CDR3 comprises 20 residues. CDR1 and CDR2 (germline): SGHRS, YFSETQ. V was clipped by 0 bases and J by 0 bases; unmatched bases: 17. As DNA, the CDR3 is TGCGCCAGCAGCTTGGTGGTGGGGACAGAGTACCAAAAAATGAACACTGAAGCTTTCTTT. The encoded protein is CASSLVVGTEYQKMNTEAFF. The complete variable domain, with remaining parts taken from reference TRBV5-1 and TRBJ1-1, reads KAGVTQTPRYLIKTRGQQVTLSCSPISGHRSVSWYQQTPGQGLQFLFEYFSETQRNKGNFPGRFSGRQFSNSRSEMNVSTLELGDSALYLCASSLVVGTEYQKMNTEAFFGQGTRLTVV.

Here the CDR3 reads CASRPGGADTQYF. In nucleotides, the CDR3 is TGTGCCAGCAGACCAGGGGGCGCAGATACGCAGTATTTT. V and J are TRBV7-2 and TRBJ2-3; TRBD1 agrees at 8 bases. CDR3 length: 13 amino acids. With 6 bases clipped from V and 4 bases from J, the junction kept 3 bases outside the gene matches. Germline loops: CDR1 SGHTA, CDR2 FQGNSA.

The V and J genes are TRBV7-6 and TRBJ2-3; TRBD2 matches at 16 bases. V lost 5 bases, J lost 2 bases, and 4 bases stayed unmatched. The CDR3 spans 17 residues. Germline lookup yields CDR1 SGHVS and CDR2 FNYEAQ. The CDR3 coding sequence is TGTGCCAGCAGCATCGGGACTAGCGGGAGGGACACAGATACGCAGTATTTT. This sequence encodes CASSIGTSGRDTDTQYF.

This clone occurred once. The chain combines TRBV6-1 with TRBJ1-5; 7 positions match TRBD1. The CDR3 runs 15 residues. J gave up 2 bases and V 2 bases, and 3 bases lay outside the gene matches. The V gene's germline CDR1 is MNHNS and CDR2 SASEGT. This chain's CDR3 is CASSEWTGGNQPQHF. The CDR3, as DNA: TGTGCCAGCAGTGAATGGACAGGTGGCAATCAGCCCCAGCATTTT.

The chain's CDR3 is CASSVDGTGYGYTF. The CDR3, as DNA: TGTGCCAGCAGCGTAGACGGGACAGGTTATGGCTACACCTTC. The chain carries TRBV9 and TRBJ1-2, with 8 bases lining up with TRBD1. This CDR3 has 14 residues. After removal of 0 bases from V and 5 bases from J, the junction contained 3 bases not matched to a gene. CDR1 is SGDLS and CDR2 is YYNGEE in the germline V gene.

This chain links TRBV20-1 with TRBJ1-5; D gene unclear. The CDR3 length is 11 residues. CDR1 DFQATT and CDR2 SNEGSKA come from the germline V gene (reference sequence). V lost 3 bases, J lost 4 bases, and 4 bases lay in between. The CDR3 loop is CSASTNQPQHF. The CDR3 DNA reads as TGCAGTGCTAGTACTAATCAGCCCCAGCATTTT.

The rearrangement uses TRBV7-2 and TRBJ2-1; D not resolved. Between the trimmed V and J ends, which lost 3 bases and 6 bases, there was a span of 15 bases. Germline V lookup: CDR1 SGHTA, CDR2 FQGNSA. The CDR3 covers 15 residues. The CDR3 loop reads CASSLRHSSANEQFF. The CDR3 DNA sequence: TGTGCCAGCAGCTTGCGACATTCTTCAGCCAATGAGCAGTTCTTC. The full variable domain, rest sourced from reference TRBV7-2 and TRBJ2-1, is GAGVSQSPSNKVTEKGKDVELRCDPISGHTALYWYRQSLGQGLEFLIYFQGNSAPDKSGLPSDRFSAERTGGSVSTLTIQRTQQEDSAVYLCASSLRHSSANEQFFGPGTRLTVL.

The rearrangement uses TRBV2 and TRBJ2-3; D is unclear. The CDR3 is 15 residues long. V was pared by 6 bases and J by 2 bases, with 15 bases between. Germline values: CDR1 SNHLY, CDR2 FYNNEI. The CDR3, as DNA: TGTGCCAGCAGCCCTGAACTAACCTTCACAGATACGCAGTATTTT. It translates to CASSPELTFTDTQYF.

The CDR3 DNA sequence: TGTGCCAGCAGCCCCCGGGAGAGCAGCTCCTACAATGAGCAGTTCTTC. Translation gives CASSPRESSSYNEQFF. The chain links TRBV9 to TRBJ2-1; possible D gene TRBD2, 6 bases. This CDR3 spans 16 amino acids. Germline lookup yields CDR1 SGDLS and CDR2 YYNGEE. The V and J ends lost 4 bases and 0 bases respectively, with 14 bases between them.

In its sample, this clone was seen a few times. V usage is TRBV19 and J usage is TRBJ1-1; the D gene is possibly TRBD1 (5 bases). The CDR3 sequence is 14 residues long. CDR1 and CDR2 (germline): LNHDA, SQIVND (reference sequence). Trimming left V 6 bases short and J 1 base short, with 12 bases between. CDR3 DNA: TGTGCCAGTAGCTTGCGGGGGTGGAACACTGAAGCTTTCTTT. Its translation: CASSLRGWNTEAFF.

This clone was detected once. This chain uses TRBV11-3 with TRBJ2-7; TRBD1 agrees at 9 bases. V gave up 5 bases and J gave up 5 bases; unmatched junction bases: 4. The CDR3 consists of 13 residues. Germline-derived CDR1 and CDR2 are SGHNT and YENEEA. The CDR3 region is CASSLTGGDEQYV. CDR3 DNA: TGTGCCAGCAGCCTAACAGGGGGCGACGAGCAGTACGTC.

The chain couples TRBV5-1 to TRBJ2-1; TRBD1 matches 10 bases. Germline CDR1 is SGHRS and CDR2 is YFSETQ. CDR3 length: 15 residues. V gave up 4 bases and J gave up 8 bases; unmatched junction bases: 9. CDR3 DNA: TGCGCCAGCAGCCTCTCGGGACAGGGGTCCTATGAGCAGTTCTTC. This encodes CASSLSGQGSYEQFF.

The chain uses TRBV19 and TRBJ2-3; 15 bases match TRBD2. The CDR3 is 17 amino acids. Germline V CDR1 and CDR2: LNHDA, SQIVND (reference sequence). V was pared by 5 bases and J by 1 base, with 4 bases of the junction left unmatched. CDR3: CASSWTSGGARTDTQYF. CDR3 nucleotides: TGTGCCAGTAGTTGGACTAGCGGGGGGGCCCGCACAGATACGCAGTATTTT.

V and J are TRBV5-6 and TRBJ1-1; D is ambiguous. This CDR3 comprises 12 residues. Trimming pared 0 bases from V and 4 bases from J, leaving 4 bases between. The germline gives CDR1 SGHDT, CDR2 YYEEEE. The CDR3 sequence is CASSLVATEAFF. CDR3 coding DNA: TGTGCCAGCAGCTTGGTAGCCACTGAAGCTTTCTTT.

The V and J genes are TRBV14 and TRBJ1-4, with D tentatively TRBD1 (6 bases). The CDR3 covers 15 residues. Per germline, CDR1 SGHDN and CDR2 FVKESK. With 4 bases removed from V and 0 bases from J, the gap between germline ends came to 9 bases. This CDR3 reads CASSRRTATNEKLFF. CDR3 bases: TGTGCCAGCAGCCGCCGGACAGCAACTAATGAAAAACTGTTTTTT.

V and J are TRBV5-1 and TRBJ2-1; 9 bases line up with TRBD1. Per the germline V gene, CDR1 is SGHRS and CDR2 is YFSETQ. The CDR3 spans 16 residues. J gave up 2 bases and V 4 bases, and 7 bases lay outside the gene matches. The CDR3 DNA follows: TGCGCCAGCAGCACCCCGGACAGGGGACCCTACAATGAGCAGTTCTTC. Amino acid sequence: CASSTPDRGPYNEQFF. Based on the CDR3 plus reference TRBV5-1 and TRBJ2-1, the full variable domain is KAGVTQTPRYLIKTRGQQVTLSCSPISGHRSVSWYQQTPGQGLQFLFEYFSETQRNKGNFPGRFSGRQFSNSRSEMNVSTLELGDSALYLCASSTPDRGPYNEQFFGPGTRLTVL.

By share, this clone counts as large. V usage is TRBV28 and J usage is TRBJ1-5; D ambiguous. Trimming removed 5 bases at V and 6 bases at J, with 14 bases between. Germline loops: CDR1 MDHEN, CDR2 SYDVKM. The CDR3 sequence is 14 residues long. CDR3 bases: TGTGCCAGCAGTCCTTTCGAGGGCACTCAGCCCCAGCATTTT. Its protein product is CASSPFEGTQPQHF.

The chain uses TRBV30 and TRBJ1-2; D remains unclear. This CDR3 region has 14 residues. Germline loops: CDR1 GTSNPN, CDR2 SVGIG (reference sequence). V lost 3 bases, J lost 1 base, and 12 bases lay in between. The CDR3 region is CAWRSDIFNYGYTF. For the CDR3, the DNA is TGTGCCTGGAGGAGTGACATCTTTAACTATGGCTACACCTTC.

V and J are TRBV27 and TRBJ2-5, with D possibly being TRBD1 (6 bases). Germline V gene lookup returns CDR1 MNHEY and CDR2 SMNVEV (reference sequence). The CDR3 runs to 14 residues. Trimming stripped 6 bases from V and 4 bases from J, with 15 bases between. CDR3 sequence reads: CASSPMGASETQYF. DNA for the CDR3: TGTGCCAGCAGCCCTATGGGGGCATCAGAGACCCAGTACTTC.

This rearrangement joins TRBV5-6 to TRBJ2-3; TRBD1 aligns across 9 bases. Germline assignment: CDR1 SGHDT and CDR2 YYEEEE. CDR3 length equals 17 residues. With V trimmed by 4 bases and J by 2 bases, 11 bases remained unmatched. CDR3 residues: CASSHTTGTGNTDTQYF. The CDR3 nucleotides read TGTGCCAGCAGCCACACAACAGGGACAGGGAACACAGATACGCAGTATTTT. The variable domain in full, completed from reference TRBV5-6 and TRBJ2-3, reads DAGVTQSPTHLIKTRGQQVTLRCSPKSGHDTVSWYQQALGQGPQFIFQYYEEEERQRGNFPDRFSGHQFPNYSSELNVNALLLGDSALYLCASSHTTGTGNTDTQYFGPGTRLTVL.

In nucleotides, the CDR3 is TGTGCCAGCAGCTTCCTTTCCGGTTCAAACTATGGCTACACCTTC. Amino acids: CASSFLSGSNYGYTF. V gene TRBV7-2 combines with J gene TRBJ1-2, with unresolved D. The ends were cut back, 3 bases at V and 2 bases at J, with 13 bases in the middle. Germline CDR1 is SGHTA and CDR2 is FQGNSA. The CDR3 loop spans 15 amino acids.

The rearrangement joins TRBV4-1 to TRBJ1-6; the D is unclear. V lost 0 bases, J lost 10 bases, and 16 bases lay in between. This CDR3 spans 16 amino acids. Germline V lookup: CDR1 MGHRA, CDR2 YSYEKL. In DNA form, the CDR3 reads TGCGCCAGCAGCCAAGAGGTGGTTCACGACGGGTCACCCCTCCACTTT. Translated: CASSQEVVHDGSPLHF.